This T cell receptor (beta chain) emerged from a study of cytomegalovirus exposure and HLA in healthy donors. Study-wide points: When analyzed later, a missense DCLRE1C variant was found to be linked to TCR beta V- and J-gene trimming. Apparent HLA restriction characterized most CMV-associated TCR beta chains in a later analysis. Segments of the TCR beta V type were, in most cases, productive about 90% or about 30% of the time in an earlier analysis. TRBV6-2, TRBV6-3 and some other V segments were excluded as indistinguishable.

The CDR3 is 13 amino acids. CDR1 is SNHLY, CDR2 FYNNEI, per germline. V dropped 8 bases and J dropped 5 bases, with 15 bases sitting between them. PCR primers comprised 60 Vbeta and 13 Jbeta primers. Profiled with immunoSEQ multiplex PCR; TCRdb holds only in-frame clones, not every one. Of approximately 160,000 clones in the sample, roughly 82% were seen once. Regarding this clone: Antigen specificity is unknown.

V and J are TRBV2 and TRBJ2-5; D perhaps matches TRBD1 (5 bases). Sequencing input: PBMCs. The sequence was collected from a girl aged 10 to 17 in good health and CMV-seropositive. The CDR3 spells CASERGREETQYF. The CDR3 DNA is TGTGCCAGCGAAAGGGGCCGTGAGGAGACCCAGTACTTC.